This TCR beta chain was sequenced during a study of blood T cell repertoires in COVID-19. Whole-study context: The samples span acute and convalescent COVID-19 from the United States, Italy and Spain.

Authors' analysis steps: How many nucleated cells were present was estimated from reference gene primer amplification. The repertoire was sequenced with immunoSEQ multiplex PCR; TCRdb's copy has only in-frame clones and lacks some. From that table come the V and J calls and clone size; the DNA was used to work out D and trimming. The sample carries 180,000 or so clones, approximately 87% recorded once. Germline V CDR1 and CDR2: MDHEN, SYDVKM. V trimming: 6 bases; J trimming: 3 bases; junction bases outside the gene matches: 4. The CDR3 covers 14 residues. The chain uses TRBV28 and TRBJ1-5; 8 nucleotides line up with TRBD1. The specimen was peripheral blood. The clonotype originates from a man aged 40-49 years with active or convalescent COVID-19. CDR3 DNA sequence: TGTGCCAGCAGCCAGACAGGGGTCAATCAGCCCCAGCATTTT. Translating gives CASSQTGVNQPQHF.